These 9 T cell receptor beta chains came from one sample sequenced in a study of identical twins. TCRdb reanalysed the 5' RACE reads using MiXCR and keeps one entry per CDR3 protein. Of about 470,000 distinct CDR3 sequences in the sample, 20% to 30% were seen once. The sample was also linked to a second study, of T cells expressing NK-cell markers.

Sequenced: CD4+ T cells sorted from blood. These receptors were obtained from a woman aged 18-29 years in good health.

This clonotype was seen only a few times. V is TRBV5-6 and J is TRBJ2-3; 8 nucleotides match TRBD1. Germline trimming cut 0 bases from V and 4 bases from J; bases unmatched to any gene: 4. Germline CDR1 and CDR2: SGHDT and YYEEEE. The CDR3 has 15 amino acids. The CDR3 DNA reads TGTGCCAGCAGCTTGGTGGACAGGGCGCCAGATACGCAGTATTTT. Translation gives CASSLVDRAPDTQYF.

The chain joins TRBV20-1 to TRBJ2-7, with 7 nucleotides matching TRBD2. The germline CDR1 and CDR2 sequences are DFQATT and SNEGSKA (reference sequence). The CDR3 has 15 residues. V dropped 1 base and J dropped 3; count of bases not matched to a gene: 9. The CDR3 sequence is CSARGASGIYYEQYF. The CDR3, as DNA: TGCAGTGCTAGAGGGGCCAGCGGGATCTACTACGAGCAGTACTTC.

This clonotype came up a few times. This sequence joins TRBV4-3 and TRBJ2-3; TRBD2 is a possible D gene (6 bases). Trimming removed 1 base from V and 0 bases from J, with 14 bases in between. Germline-derived CDR1 and CDR2 are LGHNA and YSLEER. CDR3 size: 17 residues. The CDR3, as DNA: TGCGCCAGCAGCCAAGCCTCCGGAGGGGCCAGCACAGATACGCAGTATTTT. Its protein product is CASSQASGGASTDTQYF.

The gene calls are TRBV20-1 and TRBJ2-7; D may correspond to TRBD1 or TRBD2 (5 bases each). Trimming stripped 6 bases from V and 4 bases from J, with 22 bases between. CDR3 size: 15 residues. Germline loops: CDR1 DFQATT, CDR2 SNEGSKA (reference sequence). The CDR3 DNA follows: TGCAGTGCCCGCCCCAGCTCGGGACCACCATACGAGCAGTACTTC. Translating gives CSARPSSGPPYEQYF.

The chain links TRBV10-1 to TRBJ1-6; D not certain. Germline assignment: CDR1 WNHNN and CDR2 SYGVQD (reference sequence). The CDR3 is 13 residues long. Deletions cut 0 bases from V and 11 bases from J, with 8 bases between. Here the CDR3 reads CASSESDWTPLHF. The CDR3 DNA reads TGCGCCAGCAGTGAGTCGGACTGGACACCCCTCCACTTT.

This clonotype turned up a few times. V and J are TRBV2 and TRBJ2-7; D ambiguous. Germline V gene sequence: CDR1 SNHLY, CDR2 FYNNEI. V was clipped by 7 bases and J by 4 bases, with 11 bases between them. CDR3 size: 12 residues. CDR3 nucleotide sequence: TGTGCCAGCAAACCTACAGCGTACGAGCAGTACTTC. Translation gives CASKPTAYEQYF.

This clonotype was recorded a few times. The chain has TRBV7-2 and TRBJ2-7, with 7 nucleotides matching TRBD2. V gave up 2 bases and J gave up 4 bases; unmatched junction bases: 11. Germline CDR1 SGHTA, CDR2 FQGNSA. The CDR3 is 16 amino acids. The chain's CDR3 is CASSLKPASGEYEQYF. The CDR3 nucleotides read TGTGCCAGCAGCTTAAAACCGGCTAGCGGTGAATACGAGCAGTACTTC.

The genes are TRBV5-4 and TRBJ2-1, with 7 bases identical to TRBD2. Germline V gives CDR1 SGHNT, CDR2 YYREEE (reference sequence). The CDR3 is 16 amino acids. Germline trimming cut 0 bases from V and 4 bases from J; bases unmatched to any gene: 7. For the CDR3, the DNA is TGTGCCAGCAGCTTGGCCAGCGGGGAAGGGTACAATGAGCAGTTCTTC. This gives the protein CASSLASGEGYNEQFF.

The rearrangement uses TRBV7-2 and TRBJ2-7; TRBD2 is a possible D gene (5 bases). The CDR3 consists of 15 residues. The ends were cut back, 5 bases at V and 2 bases at J, with 16 bases in the middle. Germline V lookup: CDR1 SGHTA, CDR2 FQGNSA. CDR3 bases: TGTGCCAGCAGCCGTGGACTGCGGTCCACCTACGAGCAGTACTTC. Translating gives CASSRGLRSTYEQYF.